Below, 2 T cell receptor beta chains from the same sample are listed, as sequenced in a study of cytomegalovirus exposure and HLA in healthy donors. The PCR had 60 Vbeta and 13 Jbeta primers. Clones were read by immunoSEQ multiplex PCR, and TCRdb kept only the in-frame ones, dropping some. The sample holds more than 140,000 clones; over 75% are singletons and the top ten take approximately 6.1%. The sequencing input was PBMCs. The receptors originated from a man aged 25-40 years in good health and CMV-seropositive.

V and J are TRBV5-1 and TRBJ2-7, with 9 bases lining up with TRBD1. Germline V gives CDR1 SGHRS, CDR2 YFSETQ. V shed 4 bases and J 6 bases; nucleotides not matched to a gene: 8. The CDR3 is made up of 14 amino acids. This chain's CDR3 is CASSPGQGVSEQYF. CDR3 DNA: TGCGCCAGCAGCCCGGGACAGGGAGTAAGCGAGCAGTACTTC.

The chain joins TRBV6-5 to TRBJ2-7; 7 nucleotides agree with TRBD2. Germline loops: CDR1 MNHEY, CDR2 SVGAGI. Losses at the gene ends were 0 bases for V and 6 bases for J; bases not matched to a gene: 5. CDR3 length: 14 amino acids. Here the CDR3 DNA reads TGTGCCAGCAGTTACTCGGGAGGGGTCGGCGAGCAGTACTTC. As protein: CASSYSGGVGEQYF.